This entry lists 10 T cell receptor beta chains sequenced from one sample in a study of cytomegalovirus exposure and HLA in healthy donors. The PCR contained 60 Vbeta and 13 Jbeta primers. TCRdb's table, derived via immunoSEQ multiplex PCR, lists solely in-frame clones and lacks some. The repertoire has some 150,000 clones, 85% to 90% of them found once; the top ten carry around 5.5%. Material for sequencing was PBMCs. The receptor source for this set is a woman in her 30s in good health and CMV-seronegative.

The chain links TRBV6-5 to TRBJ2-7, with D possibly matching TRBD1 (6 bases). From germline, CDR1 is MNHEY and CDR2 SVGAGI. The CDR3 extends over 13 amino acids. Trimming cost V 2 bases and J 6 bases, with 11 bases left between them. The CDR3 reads CASSYTYRAEQYF. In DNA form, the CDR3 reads TGTGCCAGCAGTTACACCTACAGGGCCGAGCAGTACTTC.

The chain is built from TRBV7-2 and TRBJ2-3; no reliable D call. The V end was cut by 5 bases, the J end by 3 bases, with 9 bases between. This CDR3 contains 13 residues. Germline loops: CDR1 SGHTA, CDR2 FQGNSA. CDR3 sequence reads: CASSPLETDTQYF. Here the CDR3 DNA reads TGTGCCAGCAGCCCCCTGGAGACAGATACGCAGTATTTT.

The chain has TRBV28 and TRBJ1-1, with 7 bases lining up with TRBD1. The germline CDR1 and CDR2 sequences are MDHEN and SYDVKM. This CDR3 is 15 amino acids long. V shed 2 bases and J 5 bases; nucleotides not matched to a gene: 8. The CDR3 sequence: CASSLEDRPWTEAFF. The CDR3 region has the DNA TGTGCCAGCAGTTTAGAGGACAGGCCGTGGACTGAAGCTTTCTTT.

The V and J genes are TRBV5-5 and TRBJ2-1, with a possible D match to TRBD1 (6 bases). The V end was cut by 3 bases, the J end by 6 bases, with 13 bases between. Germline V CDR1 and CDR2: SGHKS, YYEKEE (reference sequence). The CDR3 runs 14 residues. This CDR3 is CASSSQGSVNEQFF. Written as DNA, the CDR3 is TGTGCCAGCAGCTCTCAGGGGAGTGTCAATGAGCAGTTCTTC.

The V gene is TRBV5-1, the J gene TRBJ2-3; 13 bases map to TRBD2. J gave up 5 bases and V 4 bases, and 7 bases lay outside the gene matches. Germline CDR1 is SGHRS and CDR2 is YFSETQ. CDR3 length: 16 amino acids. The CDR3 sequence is CASSDGLAGAIDTQYF. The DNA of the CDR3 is TGCGCCAGCAGCGACGGACTAGCGGGAGCAATAGATACGCAGTATTTT.

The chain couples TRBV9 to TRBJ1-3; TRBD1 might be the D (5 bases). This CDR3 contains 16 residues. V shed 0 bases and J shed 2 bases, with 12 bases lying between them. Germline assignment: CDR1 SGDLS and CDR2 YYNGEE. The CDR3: CASSVEEGITGNTIYF. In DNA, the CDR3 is TGTGCCAGCAGCGTAGAGGAGGGGATCACTGGAAACACCATATATTTT.

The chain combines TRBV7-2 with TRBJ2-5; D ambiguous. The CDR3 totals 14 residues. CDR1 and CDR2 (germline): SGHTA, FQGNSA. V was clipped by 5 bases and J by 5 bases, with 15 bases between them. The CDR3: CASSPTAASETQYF. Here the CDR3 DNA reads TGTGCCAGCAGCCCCACGGCGGCGTCGGAGACCCAGTACTTC.

CDR3 region: CASSWYGRDTEAFF. The CDR3 bases are TGTGCCAGCAGTTGGTACGGGCGGGACACTGAAGCTTTCTTT. The gene calls are TRBV28 and TRBJ1-1, with unresolved D. The germline V gene has CDR1 MDHEN and CDR2 SYDVKM. This CDR3 is 14 amino acids long. V lost 4 bases, J lost 3 bases, and 12 bases lay in between.

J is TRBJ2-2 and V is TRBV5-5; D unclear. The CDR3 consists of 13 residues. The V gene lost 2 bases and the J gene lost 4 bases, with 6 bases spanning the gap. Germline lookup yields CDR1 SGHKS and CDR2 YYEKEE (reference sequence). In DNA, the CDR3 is TGTGCCAGCAGCTTCCGTCCCACCGGGGAGCTGTTTTTT. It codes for CASSFRPTGELFF. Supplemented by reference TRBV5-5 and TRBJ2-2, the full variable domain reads DAGVTQSPTHLIKTRGQQVTLRCSPISGHKSVSWYQQVLGQGPQFIFQYYEKEERGRGNFPDRFSARQFPNYSSELNVNALLLGDSALYLCASSFRPTGELFFGEGSRLTVL.

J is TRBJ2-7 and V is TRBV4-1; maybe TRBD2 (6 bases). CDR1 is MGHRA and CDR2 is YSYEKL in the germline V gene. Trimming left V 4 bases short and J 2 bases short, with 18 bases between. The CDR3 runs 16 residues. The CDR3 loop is CASSPTVVREPYEQYF. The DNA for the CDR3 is TGCGCCAGCAGCCCAACGGTAGTTCGGGAGCCCTACGAGCAGTACTTC.